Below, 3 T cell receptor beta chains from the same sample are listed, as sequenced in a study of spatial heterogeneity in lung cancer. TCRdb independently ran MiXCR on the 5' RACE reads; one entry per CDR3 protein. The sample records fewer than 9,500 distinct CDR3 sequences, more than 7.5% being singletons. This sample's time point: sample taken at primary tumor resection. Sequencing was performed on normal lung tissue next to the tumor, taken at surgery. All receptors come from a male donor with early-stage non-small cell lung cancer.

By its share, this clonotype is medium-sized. The CDR3 loop reads CASRPSQAGATYEQYF. The CDR3 DNA reads as TGTGCCAGCAGGCCGAGTCAGGCCGGCGCCACCTACGAGCAGTACTTC. The rearrangement links TRBV12-3 or TRBV12-4 to TRBJ2-7; D is undetermined. V shed 6 bases and J shed 2 bases, with 20 bases lying between them. The CDR3 is 16 amino acids.

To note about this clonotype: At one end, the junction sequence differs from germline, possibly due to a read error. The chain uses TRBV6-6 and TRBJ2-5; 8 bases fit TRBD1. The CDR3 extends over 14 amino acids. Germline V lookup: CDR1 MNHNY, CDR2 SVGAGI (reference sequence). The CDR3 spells CASSDSGGGETQYF. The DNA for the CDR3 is TGTGCCAGCAGTGACTCAGGGGGCGGTGAGACCCAGTACTTC.

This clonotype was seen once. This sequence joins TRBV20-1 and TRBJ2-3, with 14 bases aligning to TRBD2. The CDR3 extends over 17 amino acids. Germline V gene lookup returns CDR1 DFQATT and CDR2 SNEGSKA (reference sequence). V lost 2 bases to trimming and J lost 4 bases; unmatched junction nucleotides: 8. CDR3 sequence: CSARTVTSGGASDTQYF. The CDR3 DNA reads TGCAGTGCTAGAACTGTGACTAGCGGGGGGGCCTCAGATACGCAGTATTTT.